One and the same sample provided the 14 T cell receptor beta chains below, sequenced in a study of T cell responses to AZD1222 COVID-19 vaccine. The data were produced by immunoSEQ multiplex PCR, yet TCRdb's version contains in-frame clones alone and is incomplete. The data show 100,000 or so clones, 80% to 90% seen once. Source: peripheral blood, taken on day 0 of AZD1222 vaccination. The receptors originated from an adult in good health.

This clone was seen repeatedly, ten times or more. The chain couples TRBV7-9 to TRBJ1-2; D is unresolved. V lost 5 bases, J lost 8 bases, and 15 bases lay in between. Germline V CDR1 and CDR2: SEHNR, FQNEAQ (reference sequence). The CDR3 sequence is 13 residues long. CDR3 nucleotide sequence: TGTGCCAGCAGCGTGACCGCGTTGGAGGGCTACACCTTC. Its translation: CASSVTALEGYTF.

The CDR3 nucleotides are TGCAGTGCTAGTGACGGGGGCAGTGGCTACACCTTC. This sequence encodes CSASDGGSGYTF. The chain is built from TRBV20-1 and TRBJ1-2, with a possible D match to TRBD1 (6 bases). Trimming took 3 bases from V and 7 from J, leaving 12 bases between them. The CDR3 loop spans 12 amino acids. Germline CDR1 and CDR2: DFQATT and SNEGSKA (reference sequence).

The chain recombines TRBV18 with TRBJ1-1; D remains unclear. The germline V gene encodes CDR1 KGHSH and CDR2 LQKENI. The CDR3 consists of 11 residues. V was shortened by 6 bases and J by 5 bases, with 7 bases between the two germline ends. CDR3 protein: CASSLGTEAFF. In DNA form, the CDR3 reads TGTGCCAGCTCGCTTGGGACTGAAGCTTTCTTT.

The gene calls are TRBV2 and TRBJ2-2; D may match TRBD1 or TRBD2 (6 bases each). This CDR3 has 14 residues. V dropped 4 bases and J dropped 2 bases, with 8 bases sitting between them. CDR1 and CDR2 (germline): SNHLY, FYNNEI. CDR3 protein: CASSAGGNTGELFF. In DNA form, the CDR3 reads TGTGCCAGCAGTGCCGGGGGCAACACCGGGGAGCTGTTTTTT.

This rearrangement joins TRBV7-9 to TRBJ1-1; no reliable D call. The V gene's germline CDR1 is SEHNR and CDR2 FQNEAQ (reference sequence). This CDR3 region has 11 residues. Between the trimmed V and J ends, which lost 6 bases and 11 bases, there was a span of 13 bases. The CDR3 DNA is TGTGCCAGCAGGACGGACGACGAGGCTTTCTTT. It translates to CASRTDDEAFF.

The sample holds a few counts of this clone. The V gene is TRBV7-6, the J gene TRBJ1-3, with D hard to call. The ends were cut back, 1 base at V and 4 bases at J, with 11 bases in the middle. The germline CDR1 and CDR2 sequences are SGHVS and FNYEAQ. The CDR3 runs 15 residues. The CDR3 DNA follows: TGTGCCAGCAGCTTAGAGGGAGCTGGAGGAAACACCATATATTTT. It codes for CASSLEGAGGNTIYF. The full variable domain, completed using reference TRBV7-6 and TRBJ1-3, is GAGVSQSPRYKVTKRGQDVALRCDPISGHVSLYWYRQALGQGPEFLTYFNYEAQQDKSGLPNDRFSAERPEGSISTLTIQRTEQRDSAMYRCASSLEGAGGNTIYFGEGSWLTVV.

V gene TRBV7-3 combines with J gene TRBJ1-6; a possible D gene is TRBD1 (5 bases). The germline V gene has CDR1 SGHTA and CDR2 FQGTGA. CDR3 length equals 13 residues. The ends were cut back, 5 bases at V and 4 bases at J, with 6 bases in the middle. The CDR3 nucleotides are TGTGCCAGCAGCCGGGGGTATAATTCACCCCTCCACTTT. Translation gives CASSRGYNSPLHF.

In its sample, this clone was seen once. The chain couples TRBV5-1 to TRBJ2-2, with D perhaps TRBD1 or TRBD2 (5 bases each). The germline gives CDR1 SGHRS, CDR2 YFSETQ. There are 14 residues in the CDR3. The V gene lost 1 base and the J gene lost 4 bases, with 8 bases spanning the gap. CDR3 sequence: CASSLKGTTGELFF. CDR3 bases: TGCGCCAGCAGCTTGAAAGGGACCACCGGGGAGCTGTTTTTT.

This clone was seen a few times. The chain carries TRBV24-1 and TRBJ2-2; D remains ambiguous. This CDR3 is 12 amino acids long. Trimming removed 8 bases at V and 1 base at J, with 4 bases between. The germline CDR1 and CDR2 sequences are KGHDR and SFDVKD. Here the CDR3 DNA reads TGTGCCACCAACGGGAACACCGGGGAGCTGTTTTTT. Protein: CATNGNTGELFF.

The chain links TRBV4-1 to TRBJ2-2, with D unresolved. Trimming took off 4 bases at V and 4 bases at J, with 10 bases between the two ends. Germline V CDR1 and CDR2: MGHRA, YSYEKL. This CDR3 comprises 14 residues. The CDR3 sequence: CASSRLEATGELFF. The CDR3 nucleotides are TGCGCCAGCAGCCGGTTAGAGGCCACCGGGGAGCTGTTTTTT.

V gene TRBV4-3 combines with J gene TRBJ2-7, with a weak D call TRBD2 (6 bases). This CDR3 spans 16 amino acids. V was clipped by 0 bases and J by 6 bases, with 18 bases between them. Germline V CDR1 and CDR2: LGHNA, YSLEER. Here the CDR3 reads CASSQEVSGGAGEQYF. The CDR3 coding sequence is TGCGCCAGCAGCCAAGAAGTGAGCGGAGGGGCCGGCGAGCAGTACTTC.

J is TRBJ1-5 and V is TRBV6-5, with TRBD1 matching 9 bases. The germline gives CDR1 MNHEY, CDR2 SVGAGI. CDR3 length: 14 amino acids. The V gene end was trimmed by 4 bases and the J gene end by 9 bases; junction bases not matched to a gene: 7. The CDR3 sequence is CASSSRDRERPQHF. The CDR3, as DNA: TGTGCCAGCAGTTCTAGGGACAGGGAACGGCCCCAGCATTTT.

V is TRBV19 and J is TRBJ2-7, with TRBD1 identical over 8 bases. V shed 3 bases and J 5 bases; nucleotides not matched to a gene: 6. The CDR3 is 14 amino acids. The germline V gene has CDR1 LNHDA and CDR2 SQIVND (reference sequence). Here the CDR3 DNA reads TGTGCCAGTAGTATGGGCAGGGGGCGAGACGAGCAGTACTTC. It specifies CASSMGRGRDEQYF.

The chain employs TRBV18 and TRBJ1-5; D unclear. Germline V lookup: CDR1 KGHSH, CDR2 LQKENI. Trimming removed 9 bases at V and 0 bases at J, with 12 bases between. There are 14 residues in the CDR3. In nucleotides, the CDR3 is TGTGCCAGTTCGGGAGGAACTAGCAATCAGCCCCAGCATTTT. Its translation is CASSGGTSNQPQHF.